Following are 22 T cell receptor beta chains from one sample sequenced in a study of blood T cell repertoires in COVID-19. The table came from immunoSEQ multiplex PCR; TCRdb's copy has only in-frame clones and leaves some out. This repertoire shows hundreds of thousands of clones, 70% to 90% found once; its top ten account for roughly 0.95%. The sequenced sample consisted of PBMCs or T cells enriched from blood (not recorded which). The receptors derive from a man in his fifties who had been exposed to COVID-19.

The rearrangement links TRBV15 to TRBJ1-3, with unresolved D. The CDR3 totals 17 residues. Germline CDR1 LNHNV, CDR2 YYDKDF (reference sequence). V lost 0 bases and J lost 0, with 12 bases in between. The CDR3 protein is CATSREAHKSSGNTIYF. The CDR3 DNA is TGTGCCACCAGCAGAGAGGCACATAAAAGCTCTGGAAACACCATATATTTT.

This chain joins TRBV7-6 and TRBJ1-1; no definite D call. The germline V and J ends were trimmed by 3 bases and 1 base, with 6 bases remaining between them. The CDR3 sequence is 13 residues long. In germline, CDR1 is SGHVS, CDR2 FNYEAQ. CDR3 loop: CASSFYRNTEAFF. The CDR3 nucleotides are TGTGCCAGCAGCTTTTACAGGAACACTGAAGCTTTCTTT.

In the case of this clone: Other DNA sequences in this specimen translate into the identical CDR3. The chain carries TRBV19 and TRBJ2-3; maybe TRBD2 (6 bases). The CDR3 is 14 amino acids. CDR1 and CDR2 from the germline V gene are LNHDA and SQIVND (reference sequence). The V end was cut by 1 base, the J end by 1 base, with 6 bases between. The CDR3 region has the DNA TGTGCCAGTAGTATAGCGGGAGGCACAGATACGCAGTATTTT. As protein: CASSIAGGTDTQYF.

The chain combines TRBV19 with TRBJ2-3; unclear D gene. CDR1 is LNHDA and CDR2 is SQIVND in the germline V gene (reference sequence). The V end lost 3 bases, the J end lost 0 bases, and 13 bases lay between the germline ends. This CDR3 contains 16 residues. Written as DNA, the CDR3 is TGTGCCAGTAGTATGGGCATTCTTTCTAGCACAGATACGCAGTATTTT. Amino acids: CASSMGILSSTDTQYF.

This clone occurred once. This chain uses TRBV4-2 with TRBJ2-3; weak D call: TRBD2 (5 bases). The germline V and J ends were trimmed by 4 bases and 4 bases, with 12 bases remaining between them. This CDR3 comprises 14 residues. Per germline, CDR1 LGHNA and CDR2 YNFKEQ. The CDR3 sequence is CASSLRMEADTQYF. Written as DNA, the CDR3 is TGTGCCAGCAGCCTAAGAATGGAGGCAGATACGCAGTATTTT.

J is TRBJ1-4 and V is TRBV29-1; D ambiguous. Deletions cut 7 bases from V and 4 bases from J, with 7 bases between. The V gene's germline CDR1 is SQVTM and CDR2 ANQGSEA. The CDR3 consists of 11 residues. The CDR3 region is CSGGNNEKLFF. CDR3 nucleotides: TGCAGCGGGGGTAATAATGAAAAACTGTTTTTT.

Only a few counts were recorded for this clone. Other DNA sequences within the sample encode an identical CDR3. The CDR3 nucleotides are TGTGCCATCAGTGAGTCGACGGGGACTGGAAACACCATATATTTT. Translating it yields CAISESTGTGNTIYF. The gene calls are TRBV10-3 and TRBJ1-3, with D uncertain. V was clipped by 0 bases and J by 2 bases, with 8 bases between them. The CDR3 covers 15 residues. Germline V lookup: CDR1 ENHRY, CDR2 SYGVKD.

V is TRBV28 and J is TRBJ1-2; 9 bases are shared with TRBD1. Trimming at V came to 4 bases and at J to 7 bases, leaving 4 bases not matched to a gene. This CDR3 spans 13 amino acids. The germline V gene encodes CDR1 MDHEN and CDR2 SYDVKM. This CDR3 is CASSSGQGFGYTF. The CDR3 coding sequence is TGTGCCAGCAGTTCCGGACAGGGGTTTGGCTACACCTTC.

The genes are TRBV5-1 and TRBJ2-7, with D possibly being TRBD1 (5 bases). The CDR3 covers 14 residues. Germline lookup yields CDR1 SGHRS and CDR2 YFSETQ. The V end lost 7 bases, the J end lost 2 bases, and 16 bases lay between the germline ends. The CDR3 sequence is CASAPWTPTYEQYV. Written as DNA, the CDR3 is TGCGCCAGCGCCCCGTGGACACCTACCTACGAGCAGTACGTC.

The chain employs TRBV19 and TRBJ2-2; the match to TRBD1 covers 9 bases. V gave up 4 bases and J gave up 2 bases; unmatched junction bases: 5. The V gene's germline CDR1 is LNHDA and CDR2 SQIVND (reference sequence). The CDR3 totals 16 residues. The CDR3 loop is CASSRRTGENTGELFF. In nucleotides, the CDR3 is TGTGCCAGTAGTAGACGGACAGGGGAAAACACCGGGGAGCTGTTTTTT.

V and J are TRBV29-1 and TRBJ1-4; 7 nucleotides align to TRBD1. With V trimmed by 6 bases and J by 8 bases, 6 bases remained unmatched. This CDR3 region has 12 residues. The germline CDR1 and CDR2 sequences are SQVTM and ANQGSEA. The CDR3 sequence: CSVQGWGEKLFF. The CDR3 DNA sequence: TGCAGCGTACAGGGGTGGGGAGAAAAACTGTTTTTT. Looking up the rest from reference TRBV29-1 and TRBJ1-4 gives the full variable domain: SAVISQKPSRDICQRGTSLTIQCQVDSQVTMMFWYRQQPGQSLTLIATANQGSEATYESGFVIDKFPISRPNLTFSTLTVSNMSPEDSSIYLCSVQGWGEKLFFGSGTQLSVL.

Concerning this clone itself: A read error is likely, as this CDR3 ends without the conserved phenylalanine or tryptophan. It is unclear where the CDR3 begins or ends on the DNA, so no DNA is shown, and the CDR3 is as TCRdb lists it. This chain links TRBV10-1 with TRBJ1-1. The V gene's germline CDR1 is WNHNN and CDR2 SYGVQD (reference sequence). The CDR3 comprises 9 residues, both ends counted. CDR3: CANHGGWAG.

V usage is TRBV30 and J usage is TRBJ2-3, with 7 nucleotides matching TRBD2. Germline lookup yields CDR1 GTSNPN and CDR2 SVGIG (reference sequence). The V and J ends lost 0 bases and 4 bases, in that order; junction bases with no gene match: 4. CDR3 length equals 14 residues. The CDR3 here is CAWSVLARSDTQYF. DNA for the CDR3: TGTGCCTGGAGTGTACTAGCGCGCTCAGATACGCAGTATTTT.

The rearrangement uses TRBV4-2 and TRBJ2-2; TRBD1 might be the D (7 bases). Per the germline V gene, CDR1 is LGHNA and CDR2 is YNFKEQ. The CDR3 consists of 15 residues. V lost 4 bases, J lost 4 bases, and 13 bases lay in between. The CDR3 nucleotides read TGTGCCAGCAGCCGCAATCAGGGGGGCACCGGGGAGCTGTTTTTT. Translation: CASSRNQGGTGELFF.

V gene TRBV10-3 combines with J gene TRBJ2-1; TRBD2 might be the D (6 bases). V shed 5 bases and J shed 0 bases, with 17 bases lying between them. There are 17 residues in the CDR3. Germline-derived CDR1 and CDR2 are ENHRY and SYGVKD. CDR3 sequence reads: CAISSRAGSPSYNEQFF. Written as DNA, the CDR3 is TGTGCCATCAGTTCCCGAGCGGGCTCACCCTCCTACAATGAGCAGTTCTTC.

The CDR3, as DNA: TGTGCCAGCAGCCCTTCTTCAGGGTCGACACCCCTCCACTTT. It translates to CASSPSSGSTPLHF. The chain joins TRBV7-2 to TRBJ1-6, with D possibly being TRBD1 (5 bases). CDR1 and CDR2 from the germline V gene are SGHTA and FQGNSA. The CDR3 covers 14 residues. V was clipped by 5 bases and J by 11 bases, with 16 bases between them.

This clone appeared a few times. The V gene is TRBV28, the J gene TRBJ1-2, with 8 bases aligning to TRBD1. This CDR3 spans 17 amino acids. V trimming: 4 bases; J trimming: 6 bases; junction bases outside the gene matches: 16. The germline V gene encodes CDR1 MDHEN and CDR2 SYDVKM. The CDR3 DNA reads TGTGCCAGCAGTTCTCGACAGGGGAAGATCGGGTTTGATGGCTACACCTTC. It translates to CASSSRQGKIGFDGYTF.

V is TRBV7-9 and J is TRBJ2-2, with 7 bases identical to TRBD1. V was clipped by 3 bases and J by 1 base; unmatched bases: 5. CDR1 is SEHNR, CDR2 FQNEAQ, per germline (reference sequence). The length of the CDR3 is 16 residues. The CDR3 is CASSLRTGWNTGELFF. The DNA of the CDR3 is TGTGCCAGCAGCTTGAGGACAGGTTGGAACACCGGGGAGCTGTTTTTT.

This clone has just one count. The genes are TRBV14 and TRBJ2-1, with a weak D call TRBD2 (6 bases). Trimming pared 4 bases from V and 2 bases from J, leaving 15 bases between. Germline V lookup: CDR1 SGHDN, CDR2 FVKESK. The length of the CDR3 is 16 residues. CDR3 region: CASSRLDGGTYNEQFF. As DNA, the CDR3 is TGTGCCAGCAGCCGGCTGGACGGCGGGACCTACAATGAGCAGTTCTTC.

This chain uses TRBV27 with TRBJ2-5; TRBD2 agrees at 7 bases. Trimming at V came to 3 bases and at J to 5 bases, leaving 12 bases not matched to a gene. CDR1 is MNHEY, CDR2 SMNVEV, per germline (reference sequence). This CDR3 has 16 residues. The CDR3 here is CASSLEYGLDRETQYF. CDR3 nucleotides: TGTGCCAGCAGTTTGGAGTACGGACTAGACCGGGAGACCCAGTACTTC.

V is TRBV7-6 and J is TRBJ1-4; 8 nucleotides match TRBD1. With V trimmed by 1 base and J by 5 bases, 6 bases remained unmatched. Germline CDR1 SGHVS, CDR2 FNYEAQ. The CDR3 length is 16 residues. The CDR3 DNA follows: TGTGCCAGCAGCTTAGGAGTGACAGGGGAAAATGAAAAACTGTTTTTT. Protein sequence: CASSLGVTGENEKLFF.

The V call is TRBV7-8, the J call TRBJ1-1; the D is unclear. Per the germline V gene, CDR1 is SGHVS and CDR2 is FQNEAQ. The CDR3 runs to 17 residues. V was clipped by 5 bases and J by 2 bases, with 21 bases between them. CDR3 loop: CASSPKRTLTTNTEAFF. The CDR3 nucleotides are TGTGCCAGCAGCCCAAAACGAACATTAACCACCAACACTGAAGCTTTCTTT.